This is a list of T cell receptor beta chains from one sample in a study of early T cells in non-severe SARS-CoV-2 infection. TCRdb analysed the 5' RACE reads with MiXCR anew, one entry per CDR3 protein. The sample lists tens of thousands of distinct CDR3 sequences, 12% occurring once. Sequencing input: whole blood. These receptors all stem from an adult who was a healthcare worker with PCR-confirmed SARS-CoV-2 infection or an uninfected control (not recorded which). Both conserved end residues are part of each CDR3. The D gene is left open where the match is weak. Clone size is given for some rows only: seen once, a few or many times, or a class if the clone is expanded.

few,TRBV29-1,12,TRBJ2-1,NA,TGCAGCGTTCTGACATCTGGCAATGAGCAGTTCTTC,CSVLTSGNEQFF
NA,TRBV2,15,TRBJ2-2,TRBD2,TGTGCCAGCAATCCCGCGGGAGTAGGGGCCGGGGAGCTGTTTTTT,CASNPAGVGAGELFF
few,TRBV9,15,TRBJ1-5,NA,TGTGCCAGCAGCGTAGGCAGGGACTTCAATCAGCCCCAGCATTTT,CASSVGRDFNQPQHF
few,TRBV7-6,15,TRBJ2-5,NA,TGTGCCAGCAGCCCCTCTAGGTTAGGGGTGGAGACCCAGTACTTC,CASSPSRLGVETQYF
NA,TRBV7-6,13,TRBJ2-3,NA,TGTACCAGCAGCCCGTGGACCACAGATACGCAGTATTTT,CTSSPWTTDTQYF
many,TRBV27,15,TRBJ2-1,NA,TGTGCCACCCGAAGGTCGCAGGGAAACCCAAATGAGCAGTTCTTC,CATRRSQGNPNEQFF
few,TRBV5-4,14,TRBJ1-2,NA,TGTGCCAGCATAGACCAGGACGCCTATGGGGGCTACACCTTC,CASIDQDAYGGYTF
few,TRBV13,15,TRBJ2-5,TRBD1,TGTGCCAGCAGCTTTGGGACAGCGGCCCAAGAGACCCAGTACTTC,CASSFGTAAQETQYF
NA,TRBV11-3,15,TRBJ2-5,NA,TGTGCCAGCAGCTTAGGGACTAAAACCCGTGAGACCCAGTACTTC,CASSLGTKTRETQYF
NA,TRBV11-3,14,TRBJ2-2,NA,TGTGCCAGCAGCTTATTGGAGAACACCGGGGAGCTGTTTTTT,CASSLLENTGELFF
NA,TRBV11-2,13,TRBJ1-5,NA,TGTGTCAGCAGCTTAGACAGAAATCAGCCCCAGCATTTT,CVSSLDRNQPQHF
NA,TRBV19,15,TRBJ2-2,NA,TGTGCCAGTAACGTGGGGGGTCCGCACACCGGGGAGCTGTTTTTT,CASNVGGPHTGELFF
many,TRBV2,16,TRBJ1-2,TRBD1,TGTGCCAGCAGTGCCCGGGACAGGGTCACTATGGGTGGCTACACCTTC,CASSARDRVTMGGYTF
many,TRBV5-1,15,TRBJ2-5,TRBD1,TGCGCCAGCAGATCGGGCAGGGGGTCACAAGAGACCCAGTACTTC,CASRSGRGSQETQYF
NA,TRBV5-1,16,TRBJ2-7,TRBD2,TGCGCCAGCAGCCCGGGACTAGCGGGAGGATTTTACGAGCAGTACTTC,CASSPGLAGGFYEQYF
many,TRBV29-1,13,TRBJ2-5,TRBD1,TGCAGCGCCCGACAGGGGTCGGGAGAGACCCAGTACTTC,CSARQGSGETQYF
many,TRBV20-1,15,TRBJ1-5,NA,TGCAGTGCTAGCGATTTGGGAGATAGCAATCAGCCCCAGCATTTT,CSASDLGDSNQPQHF
NA,TRBV4-2,15,TRBJ1-5,TRBD1,TGTGCCAGCAGCCAACAGACAGGGGAGAGGCAGCCCCAGCATTTT,CASSQQTGERQPQHF
few,TRBV5-1,14,TRBJ2-2,TRBD1,TGCGCCAGCAGCCCGACAGGGGAGACCGGGGAGCTGTTTTTT,CASSPTGETGELFF
NA,TRBV4-1,12,TRBJ2-1,NA,TGCGCCAGCAGCCAAGAAGGCAATGAGCAGTTCTTC,CASSQEGNEQFF
NA,TRBV7-3,13,TRBJ1-2,NA,TGTGCCAGCAGCCCCTATTTGGGGGAAGGCTACACCTTC,CASSPYLGEGYTF
few,TRBV7-9,17,TRBJ2-3,NA,TGTGCCAGCAGCCCCGGTGGGGCGGCCCGTACGACAGATACGCAGTATTTT,CASSPGGAARTTDTQYF
NA,TRBV11-2,15,TRBJ2-1,TRBD1,TGTGCCAGCAGCTTAACGGGACAGTCCTACAATGAGCAGTTCTTC,CASSLTGQSYNEQFF
many,TRBV4-1,15,TRBJ2-5,TRBD2,TGCGCCAGCAAATTAGCGGGAGGGCCAGGGGAGACCCAGTACTTC,CASKLAGGPGETQYF
NA,TRBV27,14,TRBJ1-5,NA,TGTGCCAGCAGTTTACAGGGGTTCAATCAGCCCCAGCATTTT,CASSLQGFNQPQHF
many,TRBV4-1,13,TRBJ2-7,NA,TGCGCCAGCAGCCAAGGGCCCTACGACGAGCAGTACTTC,CASSQGPYDEQYF
many,TRBV3-1,16,TRBJ1-3,NA,TGTGCCAGCAGCCAAGGGTGGGGCTCCGGGGGAAACACCATATATTTT,CASSQGWGSGGNTIYF
few,TRBV11-2,14,TRBJ2-2,NA,TGTGCCAGCAGGCCAGGGCCTAACACCGGGGAGCTGTTTTTT,CASRPGPNTGELFF
NA,TRBV20-1,15,TRBJ2-5,NA,TGCAGTGCTAGCTCTCCTGACTGGGTGGGAGAGACCCAGTACTTC,CSASSPDWVGETQYF
NA,TRBV28,15,TRBJ2-7,NA,TGTGCCAGCAGTTCACAACCCGGGACCCCCTCCGAGCAGTACTTC,CASSSQPGTPSEQYF
few,TRBV6-5,16,TRBJ1-2,TRBD1,TGTGCCAGCAGTTACTTGCGGACAGGGCTGCACTATGGCTACACCTTC,CASSYLRTGLHYGYTF